This T cell receptor beta chain comes out of a study of cytomegalovirus exposure and HLA in healthy donors. Findings of the study overall: Previous analysis showed most TCR beta V segments were productive about 87% or about 30% of the time.

The germline V gene has CDR1 MDHEN and CDR2 SYDVKM. V gave up 6 bases and J gave up 8 bases; unmatched junction bases: 10. The CDR3 sequence is 15 residues long. Amplification used 60 Vbeta primers and 13 Jbeta primers. Using immunoSEQ multiplex PCR, the repertoire was profiled, and TCRdb retains in-frame clones only, with some absent. The sample includes some 150,000 clones, 55% to 85% seen only once; the top ten take 2.1%. As regards this clone: The antigen is not known.

The genes are TRBV28 and TRBJ2-1; 10 nucleotides line up with TRBD2. This receptor was obtained from a man in his forties in good health and CMV-seronegative. Sequenced input: PBMCs. CDR3 in DNA: TGTGCCAGCAGGGGCGGCCTAGCGGGAGTGTATGAGCAGTTCTTC. This translates into CASRGGLAGVYEQFF.